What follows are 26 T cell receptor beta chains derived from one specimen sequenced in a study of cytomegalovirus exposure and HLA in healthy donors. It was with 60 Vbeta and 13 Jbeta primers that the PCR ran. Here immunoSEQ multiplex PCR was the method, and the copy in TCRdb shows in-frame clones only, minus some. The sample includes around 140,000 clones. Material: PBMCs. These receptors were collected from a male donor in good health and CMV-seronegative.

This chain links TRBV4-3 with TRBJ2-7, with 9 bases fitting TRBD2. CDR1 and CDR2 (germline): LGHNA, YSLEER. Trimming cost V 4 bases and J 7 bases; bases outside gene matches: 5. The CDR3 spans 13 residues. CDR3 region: CASSRGGAGEQYF. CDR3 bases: TGCGCCAGCAGCCGCGGGGGGGCCGGGGAGCAGTACTTC.

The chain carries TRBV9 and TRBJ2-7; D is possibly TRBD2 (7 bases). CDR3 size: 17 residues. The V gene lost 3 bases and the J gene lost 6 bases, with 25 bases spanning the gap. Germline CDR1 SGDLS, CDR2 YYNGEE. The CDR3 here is CASSAPILGGPVGEQYF. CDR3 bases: TGTGCCAGCAGCGCACCCATCCTGGGGGGGCCGGTCGGCGAGCAGTACTTC.

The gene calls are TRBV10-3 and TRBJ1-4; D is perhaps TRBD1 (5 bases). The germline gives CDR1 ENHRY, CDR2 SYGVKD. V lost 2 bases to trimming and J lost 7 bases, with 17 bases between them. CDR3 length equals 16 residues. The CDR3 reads CAISEEKAGGSEKLFF. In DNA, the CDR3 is TGTGCCATCAGTGAGGAAAAAGCGGGGGGTAGTGAAAAACTGTTTTTT.

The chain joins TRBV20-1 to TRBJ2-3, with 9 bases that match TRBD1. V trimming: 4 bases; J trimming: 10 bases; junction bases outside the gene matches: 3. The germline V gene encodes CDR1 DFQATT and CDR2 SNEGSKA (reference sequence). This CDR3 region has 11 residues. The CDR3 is CSAIGQGPQYF. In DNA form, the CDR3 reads TGCAGTGCTATCGGACAGGGGCCGCAGTATTTT.

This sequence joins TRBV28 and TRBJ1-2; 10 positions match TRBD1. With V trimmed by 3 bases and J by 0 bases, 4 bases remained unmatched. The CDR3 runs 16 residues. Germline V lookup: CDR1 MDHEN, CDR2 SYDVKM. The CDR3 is CASSFGTGVSNYGYTF. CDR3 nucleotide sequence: TGTGCCAGCAGTTTCGGGACAGGGGTTTCTAACTATGGCTACACCTTC.

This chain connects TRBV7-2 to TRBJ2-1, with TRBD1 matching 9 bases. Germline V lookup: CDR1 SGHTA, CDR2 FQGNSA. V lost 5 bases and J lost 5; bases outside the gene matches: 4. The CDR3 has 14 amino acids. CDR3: CASSPGQGNNEQFF. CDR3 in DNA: TGTGCCAGCAGCCCGGGACAGGGTAACAATGAGCAGTTCTTC.

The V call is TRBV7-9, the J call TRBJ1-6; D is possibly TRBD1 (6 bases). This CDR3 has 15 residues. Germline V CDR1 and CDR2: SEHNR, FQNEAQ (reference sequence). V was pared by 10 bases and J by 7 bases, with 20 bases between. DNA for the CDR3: TGTGCCACCCAGGGGTCAGGAGCGGGAAATTCACCCCTCCACTTT. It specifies CATQGSGAGNSPLHF.

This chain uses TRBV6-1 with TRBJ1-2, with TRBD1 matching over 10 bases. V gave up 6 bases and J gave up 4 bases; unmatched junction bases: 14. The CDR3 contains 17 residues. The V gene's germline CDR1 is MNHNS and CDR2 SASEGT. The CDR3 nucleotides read TGTGCCAGCAGGGAACCGAGACAGGGGGCCGCTTTCTATGGCTACACCTTC. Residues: CASREPRQGAAFYGYTF.

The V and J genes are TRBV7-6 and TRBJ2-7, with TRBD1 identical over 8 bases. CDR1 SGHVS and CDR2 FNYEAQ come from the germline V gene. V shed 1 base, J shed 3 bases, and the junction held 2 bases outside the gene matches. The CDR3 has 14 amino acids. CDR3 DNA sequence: TGTGCCAGCAGCTTAGAGACAGGGGTCTACGAGCAGTACTTC. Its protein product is CASSLETGVYEQYF.

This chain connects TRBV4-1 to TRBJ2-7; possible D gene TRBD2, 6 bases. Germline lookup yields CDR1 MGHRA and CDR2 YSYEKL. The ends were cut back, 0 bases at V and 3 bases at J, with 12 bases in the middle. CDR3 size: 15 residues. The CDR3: CASSQEGNSGYEQYF. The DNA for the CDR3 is TGCGCCAGCAGCCAAGAGGGGAATAGCGGCTACGAGCAGTACTTC.

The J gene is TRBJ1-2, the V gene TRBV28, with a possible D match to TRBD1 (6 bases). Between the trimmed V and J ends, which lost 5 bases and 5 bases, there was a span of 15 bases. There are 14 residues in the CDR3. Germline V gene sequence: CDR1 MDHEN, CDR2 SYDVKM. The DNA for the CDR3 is TGTGCCAGCAGTACCAGCCAGGGGTTATATGGCTACACCTTC. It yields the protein CASSTSQGLYGYTF.

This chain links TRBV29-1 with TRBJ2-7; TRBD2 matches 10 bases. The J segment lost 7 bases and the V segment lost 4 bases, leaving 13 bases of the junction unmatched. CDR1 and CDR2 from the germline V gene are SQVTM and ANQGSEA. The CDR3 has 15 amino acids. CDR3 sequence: CSVGIPLAGADEQYF. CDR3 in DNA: TGCAGCGTTGGGATCCCGCTAGCGGGAGCAGATGAGCAGTACTTC.

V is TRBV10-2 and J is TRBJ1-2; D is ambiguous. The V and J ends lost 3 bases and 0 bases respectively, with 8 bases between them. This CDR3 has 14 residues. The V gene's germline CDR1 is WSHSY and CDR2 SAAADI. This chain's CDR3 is CASSDGGANYGYTF. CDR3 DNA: TGCGCCAGCAGTGATGGTGGAGCTAACTATGGCTACACCTTC.

The CDR3 loop is CSVDGGGGNQPQHF. The DNA for the CDR3 is TGCAGCGTTGATGGGGGGGGTGGCAATCAGCCCCAGCATTTT. The V call is TRBV29-1, the J call TRBJ1-5, with D possibly TRBD1 on 5 matching bases. This CDR3 is built from 14 residues. CDR1 is SQVTM, CDR2 ANQGSEA, per germline. The germline V and J ends were trimmed by 3 bases and 2 bases, with 11 bases remaining between them.

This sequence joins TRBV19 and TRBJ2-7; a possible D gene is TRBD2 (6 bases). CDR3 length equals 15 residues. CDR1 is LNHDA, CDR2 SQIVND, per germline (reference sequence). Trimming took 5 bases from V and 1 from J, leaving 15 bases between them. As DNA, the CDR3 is TGTGCCAGTAGTCCGGAGCGGGCGCTATCCTACGAGCAGTACTTC. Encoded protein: CASSPERALSYEQYF.

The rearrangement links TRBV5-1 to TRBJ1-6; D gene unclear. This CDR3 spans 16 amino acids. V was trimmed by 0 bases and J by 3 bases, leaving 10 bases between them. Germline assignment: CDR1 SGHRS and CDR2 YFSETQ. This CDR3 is CASSLVSSNYNSPLHF. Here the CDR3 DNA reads TGCGCCAGCAGCTTGGTATCGAGTAACTATAATTCACCCCTCCACTTT.

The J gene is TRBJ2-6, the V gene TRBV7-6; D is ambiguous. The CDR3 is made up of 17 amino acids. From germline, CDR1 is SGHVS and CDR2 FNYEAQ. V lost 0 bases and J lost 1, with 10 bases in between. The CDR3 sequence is CASSLALYRSGANVLTF. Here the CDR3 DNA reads TGTGCCAGCAGCTTAGCGCTCTACAGATCTGGGGCCAACGTCCTGACTTTC. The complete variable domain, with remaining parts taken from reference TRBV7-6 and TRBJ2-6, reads GAGVSQSPRYKVTKRGQDVALRCDPISGHVSLYWYRQALGQGPEFLTYFNYEAQQDKSGLPNDRFSAERPEGSISTLTIQRTEQRDSAMYRCASSLALYRSGANVLTFGAGSRLTVL.

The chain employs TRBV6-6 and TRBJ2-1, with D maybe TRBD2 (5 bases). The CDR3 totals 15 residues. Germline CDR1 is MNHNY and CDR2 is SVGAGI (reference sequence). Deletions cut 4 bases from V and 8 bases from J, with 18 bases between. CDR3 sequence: CASSSPRPSSDEQFF. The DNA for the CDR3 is TGTGCCAGCAGTTCCCCCCGGCCTAGCAGCGATGAGCAGTTCTTC.

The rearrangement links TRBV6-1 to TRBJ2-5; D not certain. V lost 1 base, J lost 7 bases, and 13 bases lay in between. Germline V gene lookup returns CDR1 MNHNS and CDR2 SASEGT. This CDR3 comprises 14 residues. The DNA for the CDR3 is TGTGCCAGCAGTGAAGGCGACTGGTTGGGGACCCAGTACTTC. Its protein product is CASSEGDWLGTQYF.

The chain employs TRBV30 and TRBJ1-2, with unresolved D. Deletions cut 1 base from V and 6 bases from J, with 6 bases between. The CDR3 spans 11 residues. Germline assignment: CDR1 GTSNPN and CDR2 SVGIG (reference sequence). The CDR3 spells CAWSGADGYTF. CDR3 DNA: TGTGCCTGGAGTGGGGCAGATGGCTACACCTTC.

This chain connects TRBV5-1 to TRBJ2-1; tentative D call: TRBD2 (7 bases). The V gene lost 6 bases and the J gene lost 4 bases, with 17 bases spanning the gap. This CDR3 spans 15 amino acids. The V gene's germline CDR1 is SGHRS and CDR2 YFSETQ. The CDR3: CASMITGGPYNEQFF. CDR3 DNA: TGCGCCAGCATGATTACGGGGGGCCCATACAATGAGCAGTTCTTC.

The CDR3 is CASSFRTSGADTQYF. The CDR3 DNA sequence: TGTGCCAGCAGTTTTAGGACTAGCGGAGCAGATACGCAGTATTTT. The V and J genes are TRBV5-6 and TRBJ2-3; the match to TRBD2 covers 10 bases. CDR1 SGHDT and CDR2 YYEEEE come from the germline V gene. V lost 5 bases and J lost 4; bases outside the gene matches: 7. The CDR3 has 15 residues.

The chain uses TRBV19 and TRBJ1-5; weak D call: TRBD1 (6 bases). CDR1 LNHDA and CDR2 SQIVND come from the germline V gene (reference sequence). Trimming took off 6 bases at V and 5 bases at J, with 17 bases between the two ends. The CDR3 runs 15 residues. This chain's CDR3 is CASRTIGTSYQPQHF. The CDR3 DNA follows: TGTGCCAGTAGGACGATAGGGACATCTTATCAGCCCCAGCATTTT.

The DNA of the CDR3 is TGTGCCAGCGGACAGGGGAATCAGGTTAGCGAGCAGTACTTC. It is translated as CASGQGNQVSEQYF. The V gene is TRBV7-9, the J gene TRBJ2-7; 9 bases agree with TRBD1. This CDR3 has 14 residues. After removal of 8 bases from V and 6 bases from J, the junction contained 11 bases not matched to a gene. Germline CDR1 reads SEHNR; CDR2 reads FQNEAQ (reference sequence).

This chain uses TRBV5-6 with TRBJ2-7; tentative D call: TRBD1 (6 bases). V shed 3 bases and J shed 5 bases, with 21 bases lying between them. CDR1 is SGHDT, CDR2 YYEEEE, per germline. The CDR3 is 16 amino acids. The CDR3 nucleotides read TGTGCCAGCAGCTCGCTAACTACAGGGTTTAGGAACGAGCAGTACTTC. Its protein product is CASSSLTTGFRNEQYF. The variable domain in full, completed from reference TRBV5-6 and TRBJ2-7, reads DAGVTQSPTHLIKTRGQQVTLRCSPKSGHDTVSWYQQALGQGPQFIFQYYEEEERQRGNFPDRFSGHQFPNYSSELNVNALLLGDSALYLCASSSLTTGFRNEQYFGPGTRLTVT.

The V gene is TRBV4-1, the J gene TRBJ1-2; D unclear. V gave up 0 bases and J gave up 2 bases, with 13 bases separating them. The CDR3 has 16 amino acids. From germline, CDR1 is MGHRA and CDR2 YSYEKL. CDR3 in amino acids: CASSQDLGRVNYGYTF. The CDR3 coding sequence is TGCGCCAGCAGCCAAGATCTTGGGCGTGTGAACTATGGCTACACCTTC.